This T cell receptor beta chain was recovered during a study of glioma-infiltrating T cells. Amplification of TCR alpha and beta CDR3 regions from RNA used iRepertoire nested multiplex PCR. TCRdb reanalysed the multiplex PCR reads using MiXCR and keeps one entry per CDR3 protein. The profile shows some 150,000 distinct CDR3 sequences, about two fifths of them singletons. Points from the study as a whole: Non-neoplastic patients had below-expected tissue-blood divergence, while all gliomas exceeded expectation.

Trimming stripped 3 bases from V and 6 bases from J, with 9 bases between. Germline assignment: CDR1 LNHNV and CDR2 YYDKDF (reference sequence). The CDR3 totals 12 residues. As to this clonotype: Its antigen remains unknown.

The rearrangement joins TRBV15 to TRBJ2-7; D perhaps matches TRBD1 (6 bases). The sequenced material came from glioma tissue, nonneoplastic brain tissue, or PBMCs (not recorded which). The sequence was collected from a human donor with low-grade glioma or glioblastoma, undergoing nonglioma brain surgery, or in good health (not recorded which). The chain's CDR3 is CATSSTGIEQYF. The CDR3 coding sequence is TGTGCCACCAGCAGCACAGGGATCGAGCAGTACTTC.